This T cell receptor (beta chain) was sequenced during a study of shared clonotypes between healthy human individuals. V lost 2 bases and J lost 1, with 24 bases in between. The CDR3 runs to 20 residues. CDR1 and CDR2 (germline): MDHEN, SYDVKM. Data came from immunoSEQ multiplex PCR; TCRdb stores just in-frame clones and leaves some out. This table holds over 850,000 clones, 75% to 85% found once. For this clone: What it binds is not known.

Study-wide results and limits: Relative to clonotypes present in all four donors, those not shared had lower generation probabilities.

The chain joins TRBV28 to TRBJ2-4; weak D call: TRBD1 (6 bases). Sample: memory CD4+ T cells from PBMCs. Subset given: CD45RA-negative fraction. This sequence originates from a man aged 18 to 30 in good health. Some clones in this sample may be carry-over from other donors' samples. The CDR3 spells CASSLLSVRARDNAKNIQYF. In nucleotides, the CDR3 is TGTGCCAGCAGTTTACTTAGTGTGAGGGCTAGGGACAACGCCAAAAACATTCAGTACTTC.